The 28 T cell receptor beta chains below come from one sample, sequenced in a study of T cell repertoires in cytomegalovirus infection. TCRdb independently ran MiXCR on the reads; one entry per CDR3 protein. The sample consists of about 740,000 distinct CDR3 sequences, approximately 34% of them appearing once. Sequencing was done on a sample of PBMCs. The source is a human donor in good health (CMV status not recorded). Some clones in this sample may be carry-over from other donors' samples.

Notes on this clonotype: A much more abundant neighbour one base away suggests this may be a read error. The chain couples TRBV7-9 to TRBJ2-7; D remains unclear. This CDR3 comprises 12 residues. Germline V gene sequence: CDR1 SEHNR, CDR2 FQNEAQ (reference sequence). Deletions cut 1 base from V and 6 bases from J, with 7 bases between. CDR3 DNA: TGTGCCAGCAGCTTAGTTCGGGTCGAGCAGTACTTC. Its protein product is CASSLVRVEQYF.

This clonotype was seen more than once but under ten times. DNA for the CDR3: TGTGCCAGCAGTTTTAGCTCAAGTTCTCCGACGGGCTATGGCTACACCTTC. It encodes CASSFSSSSPTGYGYTF. The chain joins TRBV12-3 or TRBV12-4 to TRBJ1-2, with D unresolved. The V gene lost 3 bases and the J gene lost 4 bases, with 21 bases spanning the gap. CDR3 length equals 17 residues.

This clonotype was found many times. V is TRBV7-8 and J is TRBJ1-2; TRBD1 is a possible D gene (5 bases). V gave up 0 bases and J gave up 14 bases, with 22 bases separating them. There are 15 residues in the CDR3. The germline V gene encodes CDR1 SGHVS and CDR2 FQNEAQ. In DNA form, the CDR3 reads TGTGCCAGCAGCTTAGCCATCGGACAAGGATCGGAGTGGACCTTC. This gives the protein CASSLAIGQGSEWTF. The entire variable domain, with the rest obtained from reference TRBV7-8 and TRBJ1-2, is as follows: GAGVSQSPRYKVAKRGQDVALRCDPISGHVSLFWYQQALGQGPEFLTYFQNEAQLDKSGLPSDRFFAERPEGSVSTLKIQRTQQEDSAVYLCASSLAIGQGSEWTFGSGTRLTVV.

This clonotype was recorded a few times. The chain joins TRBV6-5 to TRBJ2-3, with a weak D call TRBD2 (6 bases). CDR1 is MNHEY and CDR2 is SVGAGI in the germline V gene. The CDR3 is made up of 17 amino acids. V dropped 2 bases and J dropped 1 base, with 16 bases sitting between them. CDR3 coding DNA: TGTGCCAGCAGTTACAGGGGTCGCGGGACCGGCACAGATACGCAGTATTTT. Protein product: CASSYRGRGTGTDTQYF.

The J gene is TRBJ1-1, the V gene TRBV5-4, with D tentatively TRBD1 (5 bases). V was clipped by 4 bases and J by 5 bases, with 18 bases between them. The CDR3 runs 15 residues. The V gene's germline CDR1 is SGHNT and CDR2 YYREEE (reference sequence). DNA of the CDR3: TGTGCCAGCAGCGGGGGATTTGGGGGACGGACTGAAGCTTTCTTT. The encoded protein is CASSGGFGGRTEAFF.

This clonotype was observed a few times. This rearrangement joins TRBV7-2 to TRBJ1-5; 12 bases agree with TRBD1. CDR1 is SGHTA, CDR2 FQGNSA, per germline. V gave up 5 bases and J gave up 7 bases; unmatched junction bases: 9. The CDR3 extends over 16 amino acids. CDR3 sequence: CASSVAGTGGWQPQHF. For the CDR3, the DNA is TGTGCCAGCAGCGTCGCCGGGACAGGGGGCTGGCAGCCCCAGCATTTT.

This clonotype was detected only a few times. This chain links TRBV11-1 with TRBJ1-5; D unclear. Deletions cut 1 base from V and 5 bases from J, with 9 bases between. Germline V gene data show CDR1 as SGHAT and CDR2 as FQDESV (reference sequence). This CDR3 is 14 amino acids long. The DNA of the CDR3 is TGTGCCAGCAGCTTAGACATGAACGATCAGCCCCAGCATTTT. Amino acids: CASSLDMNDQPQHF.

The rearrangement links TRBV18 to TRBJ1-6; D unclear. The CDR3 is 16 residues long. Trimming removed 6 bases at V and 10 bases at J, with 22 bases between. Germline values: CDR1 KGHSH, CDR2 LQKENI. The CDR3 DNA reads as TGTGCCAGCTCTCCGGGAGGGAATACTGGGTCGTCACCCCTCCACTTT. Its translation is CASSPGGNTGSSPLHF.

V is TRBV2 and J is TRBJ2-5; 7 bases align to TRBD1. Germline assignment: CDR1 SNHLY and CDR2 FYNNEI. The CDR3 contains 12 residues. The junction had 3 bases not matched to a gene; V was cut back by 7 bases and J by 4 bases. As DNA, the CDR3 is TGTGCCAGCATGGGACAGCGAGAGACCCAGTACTTC. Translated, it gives CASMGQRETQYF.

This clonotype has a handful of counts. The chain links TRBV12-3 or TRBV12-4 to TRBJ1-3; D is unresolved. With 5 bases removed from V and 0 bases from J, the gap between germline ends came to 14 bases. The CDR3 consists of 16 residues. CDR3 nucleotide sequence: TGTGCCAGCAGTCCTCAGCACATTATCTCTGGAAACACCATATATTTT. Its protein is CASSPQHIISGNTIYF.

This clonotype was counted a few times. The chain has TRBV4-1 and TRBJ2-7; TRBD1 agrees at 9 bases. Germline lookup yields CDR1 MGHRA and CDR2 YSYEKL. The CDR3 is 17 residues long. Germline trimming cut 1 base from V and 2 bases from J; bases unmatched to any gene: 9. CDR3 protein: CASSQVSGTGFTYEQYF. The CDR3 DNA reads TGCGCCAGCAGCCAAGTGTCCGGGACAGGGTTTACCTACGAGCAGTACTTC.

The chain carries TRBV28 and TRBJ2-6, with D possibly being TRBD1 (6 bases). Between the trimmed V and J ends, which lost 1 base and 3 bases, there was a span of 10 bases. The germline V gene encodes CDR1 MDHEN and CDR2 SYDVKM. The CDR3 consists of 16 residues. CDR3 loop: CASSLLQGDGANVLTF. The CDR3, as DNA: TGTGCCAGCAGTTTATTACAGGGCGATGGGGCCAACGTCCTGACTTTC.

The CDR3 reads CASSSSLRPEAFF. The CDR3 bases are TGTGCCAGCAGCTCATCTCTGCGGCCTGAAGCTTTCTTT. The rearrangement uses TRBV7-2 and TRBJ1-1; no definite D call. Germline V lookup: CDR1 SGHTA, CDR2 FQGNSA. This CDR3 has 13 residues. V lost 4 bases, J lost 6 bases, and 12 bases lay in between.

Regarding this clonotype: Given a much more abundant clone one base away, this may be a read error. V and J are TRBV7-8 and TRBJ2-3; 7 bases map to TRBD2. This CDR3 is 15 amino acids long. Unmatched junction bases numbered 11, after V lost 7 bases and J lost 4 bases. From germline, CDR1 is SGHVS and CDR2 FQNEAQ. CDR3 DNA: TGTGCCAGCATCCTATCCACGGGGGGACCAGATACGCAGTATTTT. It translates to CASILSTGGPDTQYF.

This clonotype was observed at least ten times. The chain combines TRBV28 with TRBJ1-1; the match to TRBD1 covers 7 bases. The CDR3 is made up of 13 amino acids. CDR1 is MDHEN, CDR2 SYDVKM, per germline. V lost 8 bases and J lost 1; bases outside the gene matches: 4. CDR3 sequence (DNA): TGTGCCAGCGCAAGACAGGGGAACACTGAAGCTTTCTTT. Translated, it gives CASARQGNTEAFF.

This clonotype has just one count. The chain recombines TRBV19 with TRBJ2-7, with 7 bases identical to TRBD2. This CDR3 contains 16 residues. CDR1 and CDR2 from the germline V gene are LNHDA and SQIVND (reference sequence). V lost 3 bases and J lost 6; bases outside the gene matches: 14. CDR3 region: CASSIESGQAGFEQYF. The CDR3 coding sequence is TGTGCCAGTAGTATTGAGTCAGGGCAAGCGGGATTCGAGCAGTACTTC.

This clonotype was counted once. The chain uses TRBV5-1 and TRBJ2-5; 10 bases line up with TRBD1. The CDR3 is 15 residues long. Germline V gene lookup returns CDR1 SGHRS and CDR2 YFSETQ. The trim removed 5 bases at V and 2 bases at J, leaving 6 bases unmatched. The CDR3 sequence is CASSARTGGQETQYF. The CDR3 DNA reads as TGCGCCAGCAGTGCCCGGACAGGGGGGCAAGAGACCCAGTACTTC.

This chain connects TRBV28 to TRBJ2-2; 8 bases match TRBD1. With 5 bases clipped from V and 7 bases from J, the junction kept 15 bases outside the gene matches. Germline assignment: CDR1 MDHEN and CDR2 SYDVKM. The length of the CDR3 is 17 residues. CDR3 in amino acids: CASSIDRGFFGGGELFF. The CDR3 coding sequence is TGTGCCAGCAGTATAGACAGGGGATTCTTCGGCGGCGGGGAGCTGTTTTTT.

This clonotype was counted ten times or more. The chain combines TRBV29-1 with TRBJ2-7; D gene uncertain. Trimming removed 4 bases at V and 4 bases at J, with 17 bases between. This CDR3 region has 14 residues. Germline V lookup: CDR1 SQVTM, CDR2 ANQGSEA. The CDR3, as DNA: TGCAGCGTTGCCCAGGCCAGTCGTTCGTACGAGCAGTACTTC. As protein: CSVAQASRSYEQYF.

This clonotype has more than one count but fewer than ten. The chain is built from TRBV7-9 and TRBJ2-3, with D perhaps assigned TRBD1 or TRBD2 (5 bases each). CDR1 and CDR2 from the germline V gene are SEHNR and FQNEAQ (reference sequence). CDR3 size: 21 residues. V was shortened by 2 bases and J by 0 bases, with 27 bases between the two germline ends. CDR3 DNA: TGTGCCAGCAGCTTACGAGGGGCAGGCTCTACCAGGTCCTATAGCACAGATACGCAGTATTTT. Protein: CASSLRGAGSTRSYSTDTQYF. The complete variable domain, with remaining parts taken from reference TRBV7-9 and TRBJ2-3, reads DTGVSQNPRHKITKRGQNVTFRCDPISEHNRLYWYRQTLGQGPEFLTYFQNEAQLEKSRLLSDRFSAERPKGSFSTLEIQRTEQGDSAMYLCASSLRGAGSTRSYSTDTQYFGPGTRLTVL.

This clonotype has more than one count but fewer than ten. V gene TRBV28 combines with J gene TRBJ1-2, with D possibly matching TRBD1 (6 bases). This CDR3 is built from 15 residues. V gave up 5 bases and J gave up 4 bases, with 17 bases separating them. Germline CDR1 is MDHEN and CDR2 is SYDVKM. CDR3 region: CASSTRGRGGYGYTF. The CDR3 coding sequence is TGTGCCAGCAGTACCCGGGGCAGGGGTGGCTATGGCTACACCTTC.

In DNA, the CDR3 is TGTGCCAGTAGCAACTCCCGGCGTTCGAACACCGGGGAGCTGTTTTTT. It translates to CASSNSRRSNTGELFF. The genes are TRBV19 and TRBJ2-2; D is undetermined. This CDR3 has 16 residues. The germline gives CDR1 LNHDA, CDR2 SQIVND (reference sequence). The germline V and J ends were trimmed by 6 bases and 0 bases, with 14 bases remaining between them. Based on the CDR3 plus reference TRBV19 and TRBJ2-2, the full variable domain is DGGITQSPKYLFRKEGQNVTLSCEQNLNHDAMYWYRQDPGQGLRLIYYSQIVNDFQKGDIAEGYSVSREKKESFPLTVTSAQKNPTAFYLCASSNSRRSNTGELFFGEGSRLTVL.

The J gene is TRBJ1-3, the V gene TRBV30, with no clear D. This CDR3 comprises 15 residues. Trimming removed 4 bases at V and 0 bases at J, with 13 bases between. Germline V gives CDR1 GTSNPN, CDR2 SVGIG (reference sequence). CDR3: CAWTPPQISGNTIYF. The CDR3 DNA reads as TGTGCCTGGACGCCTCCGCAAATCTCTGGAAACACCATATATTTT.

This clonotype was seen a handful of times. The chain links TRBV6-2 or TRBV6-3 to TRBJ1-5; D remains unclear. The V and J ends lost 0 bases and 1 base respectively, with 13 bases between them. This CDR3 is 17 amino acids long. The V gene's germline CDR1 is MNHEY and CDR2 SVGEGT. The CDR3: CASSYSGATGSNQPQHF. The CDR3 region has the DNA TGTGCCAGCAGTTACTCCGGAGCGACGGGAAGCAATCAGCCCCAGCATTTT.

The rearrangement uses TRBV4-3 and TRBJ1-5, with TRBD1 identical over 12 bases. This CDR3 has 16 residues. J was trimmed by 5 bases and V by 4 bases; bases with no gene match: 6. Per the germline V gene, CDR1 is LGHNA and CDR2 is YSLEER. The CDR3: CASSPGTGGWDQPQHF. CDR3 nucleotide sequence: TGCGCCAGCAGCCCCGGGACAGGGGGCTGGGATCAGCCCCAGCATTTT.

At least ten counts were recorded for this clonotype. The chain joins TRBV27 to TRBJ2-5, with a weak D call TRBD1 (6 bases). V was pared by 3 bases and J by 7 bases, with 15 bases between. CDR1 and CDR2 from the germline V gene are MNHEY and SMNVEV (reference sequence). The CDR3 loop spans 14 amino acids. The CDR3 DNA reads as TGTGCCAGCAGTTTCGACAGGTCCGCAGGGACCCAGTACTTC. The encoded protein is CASSFDRSAGTQYF.

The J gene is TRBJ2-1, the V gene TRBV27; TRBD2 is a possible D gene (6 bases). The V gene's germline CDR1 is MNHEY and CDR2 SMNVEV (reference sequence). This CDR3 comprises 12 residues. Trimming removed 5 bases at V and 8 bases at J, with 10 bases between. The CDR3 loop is CASSQRVDEQFF. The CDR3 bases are TGTGCCAGCAGTCAGCGGGTCGATGAGCAGTTCTTC.

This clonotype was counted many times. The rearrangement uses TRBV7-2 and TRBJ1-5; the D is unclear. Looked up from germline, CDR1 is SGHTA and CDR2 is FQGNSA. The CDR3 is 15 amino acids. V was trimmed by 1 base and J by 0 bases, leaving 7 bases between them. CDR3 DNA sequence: TGTGCCAGCAGCTTAGTGCCGGATAGCAATCAGCCCCAGCATTTT. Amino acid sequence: CASSLVPDSNQPQHF. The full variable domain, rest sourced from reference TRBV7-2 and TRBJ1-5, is GAGVSQSPSNKVTEKGKDVELRCDPISGHTALYWYRQSLGQGLEFLIYFQGNSAPDKSGLPSDRFSAERTGGSVSTLTIQRTQQEDSAVYLCASSLVPDSNQPQHFGDGTRLSIL.